The 28 T cell receptor beta chains below were found in one sample sequenced in a study of spatial heterogeneity in lung cancer. Time point denoted: sample taken at primary tumor resection. Antigens of these TCRs are unknown. General study results and limits: Within tumors, counts of expanded alpha and beta TCRs tracked tumor mutation counts.

TCRdb ran MiXCR on the 5' RACE reads and lists one entry per CDR3 protein. This sample has 6,500 to 8,500 distinct CDR3 sequences, with 2.5% to 4% found just once. The specimen was lung tumor tissue, collected at surgery. These receptors originate from a male donor with early-stage non-small cell lung cancer.

This clonotype was picked up a small number of times. The rearrangement joins TRBV5-1 to TRBJ2-2, with unresolved D. Trimming stripped 2 bases from V and 0 bases from J, with 11 bases between. CDR3 length: 16 amino acids. Germline V gives CDR1 SGHRS, CDR2 YFSETQ. The CDR3 nucleotides are TGCGCCAGCAGCTTTTCCCTCCGGGCGAACACCGGGGAGCTGTTTTTT. This translates into CASSFSLRANTGELFF.

By share of the sample, this clonotype is medium-sized (0.01 to 0.1%). The chain combines TRBV12-3 or TRBV12-4 with TRBJ1-1, with D possibly being TRBD1 (5 bases). V gave up 7 bases and J gave up 4 bases, with 13 bases separating them. The CDR3 is 13 residues long. DNA of the CDR3: TGTGCCAGCACCCGAGGGGTGACCACTGAAGCTTTCTTT. Translated, it gives CASTRGVTTEAFF.

Many counts were recorded for this clonotype. This chain joins TRBV24-1 and TRBJ2-1; D unresolved. CDR3 size: 11 residues. V lost 3 bases to trimming and J lost 8 bases, with 4 bases between them. From germline, CDR1 is KGHDR and CDR2 SFDVKD. For the CDR3, the DNA is TGTGCCACCAGTGATACGGATGAGCAGTTCTTC. It specifies CATSDTDEQFF.

This clonotype was picked up many times. The chain joins TRBV7-9 to TRBJ2-3, with 10 bases lining up with TRBD2. J was trimmed by 5 bases and V by 2 bases; bases with no gene match: 1. CDR1 is SEHNR, CDR2 FQNEAQ, per germline (reference sequence). The CDR3 is made up of 14 amino acids. The CDR3 nucleotides are TGTGCCAGCAGCTTACGACTAGCGGGAGATACGCAGTATTTT. As protein: CASSLRLAGDTQYF.

This clonotype was counted a few times. The gene calls are TRBV14 and TRBJ1-6, with D possibly being TRBD1 (5 bases). V gave up 4 bases and J gave up 9 bases, with 19 bases separating them. The CDR3 runs to 16 residues. Germline loops: CDR1 SGHDN, CDR2 FVKESK. The CDR3 DNA sequence: TGTGCCAGCAGCCCGGCGGGGCCCCAAGGTAGTTCACCCCTCCACTTT. Translated: CASSPAGPQGSSPLHF.

Many counts were recorded for this clonotype. The chain carries TRBV7-3 and TRBJ1-1; D remains unclear. V was pared by 3 bases and J by 1 base, with 6 bases between. CDR3 length: 13 residues. Germline lookup yields CDR1 SGHTA and CDR2 FQGTGA. The CDR3 reads CASSFEGNTEAFF. CDR3 DNA sequence: TGTGCCAGCAGCTTTGAGGGGAACACTGAAGCTTTCTTT.

This clonotype is medium-sized (0.01 to 0.1%) by share. V gene TRBV12-3 or TRBV12-4 combines with J gene TRBJ1-1, with D uncertain. Trimming pared 5 bases from V and 5 bases from J, leaving 12 bases between. The length of the CDR3 is 13 residues. CDR3: CASSPGPGTEAFF. For the CDR3, the DNA is TGTGCCAGCAGTCCGGGTCCGGGGACTGAAGCTTTCTTT.

This clonotype is medium-sized (0.01 to 0.1%) in the sample. V usage is TRBV11-2 and J usage is TRBJ1-3; the D is unclear. Per the germline V gene, CDR1 is SGHAT and CDR2 is FQNNGV. The ends were cut back, 5 bases at V and 0 bases at J, with 5 bases in the middle. This CDR3 has 13 amino acids. The CDR3 region is CASSGFSGNTIYF. The CDR3 nucleotides read TGTGCCAGCAGCGGGTTCTCTGGAAACACCATATATTTT.

This clonotype was counted at least ten times. The V and J genes are TRBV19 and TRBJ1-5; D perhaps matches TRBD1 (5 bases). V was cut by 4 bases and J by 7 bases, with 11 bases left in between. The CDR3 covers 13 residues. Per germline, CDR1 LNHDA and CDR2 SQIVND (reference sequence). The CDR3 spells CASSTGWEQPQHF. In nucleotides, the CDR3 is TGTGCCAGTAGTACAGGGTGGGAGCAGCCCCAGCATTTT.

This clonotype was seen ten or more times. The chain recombines TRBV15 with TRBJ2-2; maybe TRBD2 (5 bases). V was trimmed by 5 bases and J by 4 bases, leaving 14 bases between them. CDR1 is LNHNV, CDR2 YYDKDF, per germline (reference sequence). The CDR3 is 15 residues long. In DNA, the CDR3 is TGTGCCACCAGCGGCGTCGGGGTCGGCACCGGGGAGCTGTTTTTT. Translated, it gives CATSGVGVGTGELFF.

The chain links TRBV12-3 or TRBV12-4 to TRBJ2-3; D possibly matches TRBD1 or TRBD2 (5 bases each). The V end was cut by 6 bases, the J end by 2 bases, with 15 bases between. The CDR3 consists of 15 residues. The CDR3 sequence: CASSPGTANTDTQYF. DNA for the CDR3: TGTGCCAGCAGCCCCGGGACGGCGAACACAGATACGCAGTATTTT.

Many counts were recorded for this clonotype. This chain links TRBV12-3 or TRBV12-4 with TRBJ1-2; D remains ambiguous. Trimming removed 2 bases from V and 8 bases from J, with 15 bases in between. This CDR3 spans 14 amino acids. The CDR3 DNA reads TGTGCCAGCAGTTTATCGGAAGATCTGGGGGGCTACACCTTC. It codes for CASSLSEDLGGYTF.

This clonotype was picked up many times. This rearrangement joins TRBV5-6 to TRBJ2-1; either TRBD1 or TRBD2 may supply D (5 bases each). Germline-derived CDR1 and CDR2 are SGHDT and YYEEEE. The CDR3 totals 13 residues. The ends were cut back, 1 base at V and 7 bases at J, with 9 bases in the middle. CDR3 DNA sequence: TGTGCCAGCAGCTTGCCCGAGGGGAATGAGCAGTTCTTC. Translated: CASSLPEGNEQFF.

The J gene is TRBJ2-2, the V gene TRBV5-1; D is uncertain. V gave up 4 bases and J gave up 7 bases, with 17 bases separating them. Germline V lookup: CDR1 SGHRS, CDR2 YFSETQ. This CDR3 comprises 15 residues. The DNA for the CDR3 is TGCGCCAGCAGCCCGGTCCCCAATCGAGACGGGGAGCTGTTTTTT. This sequence encodes CASSPVPNRDGELFF.

This clonotype ranks as medium-sized (0.01 to 0.1%). The chain carries TRBV5-1 and TRBJ1-4; perhaps TRBD1 as D (6 bases). Germline V gene lookup returns CDR1 SGHRS and CDR2 YFSETQ. Trimming stripped 1 base from V and 2 bases from J, with 12 bases between. CDR3 length equals 16 residues. CDR3 sequence reads: CASSLQAQGTNEKLFF. DNA of the CDR3: TGCGCCAGCAGCTTGCAAGCCCAGGGGACTAATGAAAAACTGTTTTTT.

This clonotype came up many times. CDR3 sequence reads: CASSQEGSGQGAGAGANVLTF. CDR3 in DNA: TGCGCCAGCAGCCAAGAAGGCTCTGGACAGGGGGCTGGAGCTGGGGCCAACGTCCTGACTTTC. The chain combines TRBV4-1 with TRBJ2-6; 11 bases agree with TRBD1. The CDR3 consists of 21 residues. Germline CDR1 is MGHRA and CDR2 is YSYEKL. With 0 bases clipped from V and 2 bases from J, the junction kept 12 bases outside the gene matches.

In this sample, this clonotype turned up many times. The chain recombines TRBV12-3 or TRBV12-4 with TRBJ2-3; D gene unclear. CDR3 length equals 11 residues. V lost 3 bases and J 5 bases, leaving 3 bases between the germline ends. CDR3: CASSFGDTQYF. CDR3 in DNA: TGTGCCAGCAGTTTTGGAGATACGCAGTATTTT.

This clonotype ranks as medium-sized. The rearrangement links TRBV2 to TRBJ2-1; tentatively, D is TRBD1 (5 bases). Deletions cut 2 bases from V and 8 bases from J, with 7 bases between. The CDR3 length is 12 residues. Germline V gives CDR1 SNHLY, CDR2 FYNNEI. The CDR3 nucleotides are TGTGCCAGCAGTGAACAGGGCGATGAGCAGTTCTTC. Protein: CASSEQGDEQFF.

This clonotype appeared a few times. V usage is TRBV11-2 and J usage is TRBJ2-2; D remains ambiguous. This CDR3 region has 15 residues. Germline CDR1 is SGHAT and CDR2 is FQNNGV. V was clipped by 2 bases and J by 0 bases, with 7 bases between them. The CDR3 region is CASSLRESNTGELFF. In DNA form, the CDR3 reads TGTGCCAGCAGCTTAAGGGAATCGAACACCGGGGAGCTGTTTTTT.

This chain joins TRBV3-1 and TRBJ1-5, with D possibly matching TRBD1 (6 bases). Trimming left V 3 bases short and J 6 bases short, with 15 bases between. This CDR3 has 15 residues. The germline V gene encodes CDR1 LGHDT and CDR2 YNNKEL (reference sequence). For the CDR3, the DNA is TGTGCCAGCAGCCAGACCGGGGGGCTGAGTCAGCCCCAGCATTTT. Translated, it gives CASSQTGGLSQPQHF.

To note about this clonotype: One end of the junction is discordant with germline, which a read error may explain. The chain has TRBV12-3 or TRBV12-4 and TRBJ1-2, with D possibly TRBD1 on 5 matching bases. CDR3 length equals 15 residues. The CDR3 here is CASSPRPRVNYGDTF. Written as DNA, the CDR3 is TGTGCCAGCAGTCCTCGGCCCAGGGTGAACTATGGCGACACCTTC.

By sample share, this clonotype is medium-sized. The V and J genes are TRBV19 and TRBJ1-1; 10 bases match TRBD1. The CDR3 contains 16 residues. Germline-derived CDR1 and CDR2 are LNHDA and SQIVND (reference sequence). V shed 5 bases, J shed 4 bases, and the junction held 10 bases outside the gene matches. The CDR3 region is CASSSRDRGSRTEAFF. In DNA form, the CDR3 reads TGTGCCAGTAGTTCCCGGGACAGGGGTTCACGCACTGAAGCTTTCTTT. The variable domain in full, completed from reference TRBV19 and TRBJ1-1, reads DGGITQSPKYLFRKEGQNVTLSCEQNLNHDAMYWYRQDPGQGLRLIYYSQIVNDFQKGDIAEGYSVSREKKESFPLTVTSAQKNPTAFYLCASSSRDRGSRTEAFFGQGTRLTVV.

The chain carries TRBV15 and TRBJ2-6, with TRBD1 matching 8 bases. V dropped 3 bases and J dropped 2; count of bases not matched to a gene: 0. In germline, CDR1 is LNHNV, CDR2 YYDKDF (reference sequence). The length of the CDR3 is 15 residues. Here the CDR3 DNA reads TGTGCCACCAGCAGGGGACAGGCTGGGGCCAACGTCCTGACTTTC. Translated, it gives CATSRGQAGANVLTF. Full variable domain (outside the CDR3, taken from reference TRBV15 and TRBJ2-6): DAMVIQNPRYQVTQFGKPVTLSCSQTLNHNVMYWYQQKSSQAPKLLFHYYDKDFNNEADTPDNFQSRRPNTSFCFLDIRSPGLGDTAMYLCATSRGQAGANVLTFGAGSRLTVL.

This clonotype was counted ten times or more. The J gene is TRBJ2-2, the V gene TRBV7-6; tentative D call: TRBD2 (6 bases). Germline V gene lookup returns CDR1 SGHVS and CDR2 FNYEAQ. The CDR3 totals 16 residues. V lost 0 bases and J 0 bases, leaving 8 bases between the germline ends. The CDR3 DNA sequence: TGTGCCAGCAGCTTAGCTAGCGGCTCGAACACCGGGGAGCTGTTTTTT. It encodes CASSLASGSNTGELFF.

This clonotype was counted many times. The gene calls are TRBV19 and TRBJ2-7; TRBD1 or TRBD2 may be the D gene (5 bases each). The CDR3 consists of 15 residues. V was shortened by 1 base and J by 6 bases, with 16 bases between the two germline ends. CDR1 and CDR2 (germline): LNHDA, SQIVND (reference sequence). CDR3 nucleotide sequence: TGTGCCAGTAGTATAGTTCCAGGGACGAGGGTCGAGCAGTACTTC. Encoded protein: CASSIVPGTRVEQYF.

This clonotype has a count of ten or more. The genes are TRBV6-6 and TRBJ2-7; the D gene could be TRBD1 or TRBD2 (5 bases each). Germline V CDR1 and CDR2: MNHNY, SVGAGI (reference sequence). V lost 4 bases to trimming and J lost 6 bases, with 7 bases between them. CDR3 length equals 11 residues. The CDR3 reads CASSFGGEQYF. The CDR3 DNA reads as TGTGCCAGCAGTTTTGGGGGCGAGCAGTACTTC.

This clonotype is judged medium-sized. The chain has TRBV27 and TRBJ1-5; perhaps TRBD1 as D (5 bases). CDR3 length: 15 amino acids. Trimming removed 3 bases at V and 0 bases at J, with 9 bases between. Germline CDR1 is MNHEY and CDR2 is SMNVEV (reference sequence). CDR3 sequence: CASSFGTDSNQPQHF. CDR3 bases: TGTGCCAGCAGTTTTGGGACCGATAGCAATCAGCCCCAGCATTTT.

This clonotype was detected ten times or more. The J gene is TRBJ2-3, the V gene TRBV13, with unresolved D. Germline CDR1 PRHDT, CDR2 FYEKMQ (reference sequence). This CDR3 is 13 amino acids long. The V and J ends lost 5 bases and 7 bases respectively, with 13 bases between them. The chain's CDR3 is CASSLGGRNTQYF. CDR3 DNA sequence: TGTGCCAGCAGCCTCGGCGGTCGAAATACGCAGTATTTT. The full variable domain, with the rest looked up from reference TRBV13 and TRBJ2-3, is AAGVIQSPRHLIKEKRETATLKCYPIPRHDTVYWYQQGPGQDPQFLISFYEKMQSDKGSIPDRFSAQQFSDYHSELNMSSLELGDSALYFCASSLGGRNTQYFGPGTRLTVL.